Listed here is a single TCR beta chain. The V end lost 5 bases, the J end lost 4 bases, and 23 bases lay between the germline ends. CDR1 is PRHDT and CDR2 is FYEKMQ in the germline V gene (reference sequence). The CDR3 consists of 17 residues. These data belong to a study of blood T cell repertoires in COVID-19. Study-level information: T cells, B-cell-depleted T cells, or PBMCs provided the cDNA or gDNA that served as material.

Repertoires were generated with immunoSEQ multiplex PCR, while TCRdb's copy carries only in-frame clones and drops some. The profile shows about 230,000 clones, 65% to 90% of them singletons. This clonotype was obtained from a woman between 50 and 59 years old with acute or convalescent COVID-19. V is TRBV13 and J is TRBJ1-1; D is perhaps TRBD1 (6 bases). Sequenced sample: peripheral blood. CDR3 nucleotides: TGTGCCAGCAGCCTACCGACCCGGGGGGGGGCAAGCACTGAAGCTTTCTTT. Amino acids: CASSLPTRGGASTEAFF.